A single sample gave rise to the 31 T cell receptor beta chains below, sequenced in a study of radiotherapy plus CTLA-4 blockade in lung cancer. The method was immunoSEQ multiplex PCR; TCRdb's version includes in-frame clones alone and lacks a portion of them. The table has 50,000 to 85,000 clones, approximately 83% seen once. Material: peripheral blood, obtained from a patient treated with radiotherapy plus ipilimumab. The receptors here all came from a human donor with non-small cell lung cancer who had a partial response to radiotherapy plus ipilimumab.

The V and J genes are TRBV5-6 and TRBJ1-3; D is undetermined. V dropped 3 bases and J dropped 3 bases, with 16 bases sitting between them. Looked up from germline, CDR1 is SGHDT and CDR2 is YYEEEE. The CDR3 covers 16 residues. CDR3 sequence: CASSSYQRAFGNTIYF. CDR3 in DNA: TGTGCCAGCAGCTCATACCAGAGGGCATTTGGAAACACCATATATTTT.

This clone appeared a few times. V usage is TRBV7-6 and J usage is TRBJ2-7; the D gene is possibly TRBD2 (6 bases). Germline assignment: CDR1 SGHVS and CDR2 FNYEAQ. The CDR3 is 14 residues long. Trimming pared 6 bases from V and 0 bases from J, leaving 12 bases between. CDR3: CASRDRDSSYEQYF. DNA of the CDR3: TGTGCCAGCAGAGATAGGGACTCCTCCTACGAGCAGTACTTC.

The rearrangement uses TRBV28 and TRBJ1-5; 9 nucleotides agree with TRBD1. This CDR3 spans 17 amino acids. V gave up 6 bases and J gave up 4 bases; unmatched junction bases: 13. In germline, CDR1 is MDHEN, CDR2 SYDVKM. CDR3: CASSNRFPGQGNQPQHF. The CDR3 region has the DNA TGTGCCAGCAGCAACCGTTTTCCGGGACAGGGAAATCAGCCCCAGCATTTT.

CDR3 coding DNA: TGTGCCAGCTCACAGGGGAACAATCAGCCCCAGCATTTT. It is translated as CASSQGNNQPQHF. The V call is TRBV18, the J call TRBJ1-5; D is perhaps TRBD1 (5 bases). The germline V gene has CDR1 KGHSH and CDR2 LQKENI. This CDR3 spans 13 amino acids. Deletions cut 4 bases from V and 3 bases from J, with 7 bases between.

The genes are TRBV6-5 and TRBJ2-1; perhaps TRBD2 as D (5 bases). This CDR3 region has 14 residues. V lost 6 bases, J lost 3 bases, and 12 bases lay in between. The V gene's germline CDR1 is MNHEY and CDR2 SVGAGI. CDR3 region: CASSPGRDYNEQFF. The CDR3 DNA follows: TGTGCCAGCAGCCCGGGAAGGGACTACAATGAGCAGTTCTTC.

The chain is built from TRBV7-8 and TRBJ2-7; TRBD1 matches 7 bases. The CDR3 has 13 residues. V trimming: 5 bases; J trimming: 6 bases; junction bases outside the gene matches: 7. The germline CDR1 and CDR2 sequences are SGHVS and FQNEAQ. DNA for the CDR3: TGTGCCAGCAGCCAATACAGGGGCGGCGAGCAGTACTTC. As protein: CASSQYRGGEQYF.

The chain employs TRBV5-4 and TRBJ2-7; weak D call: TRBD2 (6 bases). The V and J ends lost 0 bases and 2 bases respectively, with 12 bases between them. The CDR3 sequence is 15 residues long. Germline CDR1 SGHNT, CDR2 YYREEE (reference sequence). The CDR3 reads CASSLGGGATYEQYF. CDR3 in DNA: TGTGCCAGCAGCTTGGGAGGAGGGGCTACCTACGAGCAGTACTTC.

The V and J genes are TRBV6-1 and TRBJ2-1, with 12 bases matching TRBD2. CDR3 length equals 18 residues. In germline, CDR1 is MNHNS, CDR2 SASEGT. The trim removed 3 bases at V and 4 bases at J, leaving 10 bases unmatched. For the CDR3, the DNA is TGTGCCAGCAGTGATCGTAGTCCGGGACTAGCGGGTTACAATGAGCAGTTCTTC. Its protein is CASSDRSPGLAGYNEQFF.

This clone has only one observation. J is TRBJ2-2 and V is TRBV9; weak D call: TRBD1 (5 bases). Germline-derived CDR1 and CDR2 are SGDLS and YYNGEE. This CDR3 region has 15 residues. Deletions cut 1 base from V and 3 bases from J, with 10 bases between. In DNA form, the CDR3 reads TGTGCCAGCAGCGTAAGGGGCAGGGACACCGGGGAGCTGTTTTTT. Translated: CASSVRGRDTGELFF.

The genes are TRBV28 and TRBJ2-1; TRBD1 matches 9 bases. Germline lookup yields CDR1 MDHEN and CDR2 SYDVKM. V was clipped by 7 bases and J by 4 bases; unmatched bases: 11. The CDR3 sequence is 16 residues long. The CDR3 nucleotides are TGTGCCAGCACCTTTCCTCGGACAGGGGCGTACAATGAGCAGTTCTTC. It translates to CASTFPRTGAYNEQFF.

The chain joins TRBV6-6 to TRBJ2-7; weak D call: TRBD1 (6 bases). The length of the CDR3 is 13 residues. CDR1 MNHNY and CDR2 SVGAGI come from the germline V gene (reference sequence). The V end lost 2 bases, the J end lost 3 bases, and 8 bases lay between the germline ends. CDR3 amino acids: CASSYGTYYEQYF. The CDR3 coding sequence is TGTGCCAGCAGTTACGGGACATACTACGAGCAGTACTTC.

This chain connects TRBV5-1 to TRBJ2-7; weak D call: TRBD1 (5 bases). The length of the CDR3 is 12 residues. Trimming took off 4 bases at V and 2 bases at J, with 7 bases between the two ends. CDR1 and CDR2 from the germline V gene are SGHRS and YFSETQ. The CDR3 DNA follows: TGCGCCAGCAGCCAGGACACCTACGAGCAGTACTTC. Translated: CASSQDTYEQYF.

This clone was found once. V usage is TRBV5-1 and J usage is TRBJ2-3; possible D gene TRBD2, 5 bases. Germline V gives CDR1 SGHRS, CDR2 YFSETQ. V shed 0 bases and J shed 5 bases, with 22 bases lying between them. CDR3 length: 18 residues. The CDR3 nucleotides are TGCGCCAGCAGCTTGGCCGGGATAGCCGTCGGTTTGGGAGATACGCAGTATTTT. Translation gives CASSLAGIAVGLGDTQYF.

The rearrangement links TRBV9 to TRBJ2-5; D may be TRBD2 (6 bases). Per germline, CDR1 SGDLS and CDR2 YYNGEE. This CDR3 is 11 amino acids long. Trimming took off 10 bases at V and 3 bases at J, with 10 bases between the two ends. CDR3 residues: CASGEEETQYF. CDR3 sequence (DNA): TGTGCCTCGGGGGAAGAAGAGACCCAGTACTTC.

V gene TRBV7-2 combines with J gene TRBJ2-3; the match to TRBD2 covers 8 bases. Germline loops: CDR1 SGHTA, CDR2 FQGNSA. This CDR3 is built from 16 residues. The V segment lost 1 base and the J segment 2 bases; nucleotides outside the gene matches: 5. CDR3 coding DNA: TGTGCCAGCAGCTTAGGTGGCGGGAGGTACACAGATACGCAGTATTTT. Residues: CASSLGGGRYTDTQYF.

The chain is built from TRBV2 and TRBJ2-2; TRBD1 is a possible D gene (6 bases). This CDR3 region has 14 residues. V lost 3 bases, J lost 7 bases, and 12 bases lay in between. Germline V gives CDR1 SNHLY, CDR2 FYNNEI. CDR3 bases: TGTGCCAGCAGTGACATGACAGGAGTCGGGGAGCTGTTTTTT. Protein product: CASSDMTGVGELFF.

The chain employs TRBV5-1 and TRBJ2-5, with 8 bases fitting TRBD2. This CDR3 is 14 amino acids long. V dropped 7 bases and J dropped 3; count of bases not matched to a gene: 8. Germline CDR1 and CDR2: SGHRS and YFSETQ. DNA of the CDR3: TGCGCCAGCGCCAGCGGGAGCGGTGAAGAGACCCAGTACTTC. This gives the protein CASASGSGEETQYF.

The chain employs TRBV7-2 and TRBJ2-1; D gene ambiguous. The V gene lost 3 bases and the J gene lost 10 bases, with 7 bases spanning the gap. In germline, CDR1 is SGHTA, CDR2 FQGNSA. The CDR3 consists of 11 residues. In DNA, the CDR3 is TGTGCCAGCAGCTTGTCGGTGGAGCAGTTCTTC. It specifies CASSLSVEQFF.

The chain couples TRBV4-2 to TRBJ2-2; 10 bases line up with TRBD2. V dropped 0 bases and J dropped 3; count of bases not matched to a gene: 4. This CDR3 has 17 amino acids. The V gene's germline CDR1 is LGHNA and CDR2 YNFKEQ. CDR3 DNA: TGTGCCAGCAGCCAAGATCAGGGGACTAGCGACACCGGGGAGCTGTTTTTT. Translated, it gives CASSQDQGTSDTGELFF.

The V and J genes are TRBV2 and TRBJ1-5; 9 bases align to TRBD1. There are 15 residues in the CDR3. Germline V gene sequence: CDR1 SNHLY, CDR2 FYNNEI. V shed 4 bases, J shed 3 bases, and the junction held 4 bases outside the gene matches. CDR3 sequence: CASSADRGPNQPQHF. The DNA of the CDR3 is TGTGCCAGCAGTGCGGACAGGGGCCCCAATCAGCCCCAGCATTTT.

The chain links TRBV18 to TRBJ1-1; weak D call: TRBD1 (5 bases). The CDR3 sequence is 13 residues long. The ends were cut back, 5 bases at V and 3 bases at J, with 10 bases in the middle. In germline, CDR1 is KGHSH, CDR2 LQKENI. CDR3: CASSSGGDTEAFF. DNA of the CDR3: TGTGCCAGCTCATCGGGGGGTGACACTGAAGCTTTCTTT.

The chain uses TRBV5-6 and TRBJ2-5; 9 bases are shared with TRBD2. The better agreement between TRBJ2-7 and the DNA end casts doubt on the J call. This CDR3 contains 16 residues. Germline V lookup: CDR1 SGHDT, CDR2 YYEEEE. In nucleotides, the CDR3 is TGTGCCAGCAGCGTGGGAGAACTAGCGGGTATCTACGAGCAGTACTTC. Its translation: CASSVGELAGIYEQYF.

The chain uses TRBV28 and TRBJ1-2; D not certain. Germline lookup yields CDR1 MDHEN and CDR2 SYDVKM. The germline V and J ends were trimmed by 2 bases and 3 bases, with 13 bases remaining between them. The CDR3 contains 15 residues. The CDR3 coding sequence is TGTGCCAGCAGTTTAGATAAGGTACGGGACTATGGCTACACCTTC. It codes for CASSLDKVRDYGYTF.

Worth noting for this clone: Germline is not matched at one junction end, which may reflect a read error. The gene calls are TRBV7-2 and TRBJ2-7, with 7 bases matching TRBD2. CDR1 and CDR2 from the germline V gene are SGHTA and FQGNSA. The CDR3 length is 13 residues. DNA of the CDR3: TGTGCCAGCAGCTTTGACGTGAGGACTAGTGGAACATTC. This translates into CASSFDVRTSGTF.

This clone was observed a handful of times. The rearrangement links TRBV27 to TRBJ2-7; D gene unclear. Trimming left V 3 bases short and J 3 bases short, with 9 bases between. Looked up from germline, CDR1 is MNHEY and CDR2 is SMNVEV (reference sequence). The CDR3 has 13 amino acids. CDR3 nucleotides: TGTGCCAGCAGTTTGAGAGGCCACTACGAGCAGTACTTC. Translating it yields CASSLRGHYEQYF.

The chain joins TRBV6-1 to TRBJ2-2; unclear D gene. The CDR3 has 11 residues. The V gene's germline CDR1 is MNHNS and CDR2 SASEGT. Trimming took off 1 base at V and 14 bases at J, with 8 bases between the two ends. The chain's CDR3 is CASSEELGLFF. CDR3 bases: TGTGCCAGCAGTGAAGAGCTAGGACTGTTTTTT.

The chain employs TRBV28 and TRBJ2-3; D is unclear. V lost 9 bases and J 3 bases, leaving 7 bases between the germline ends. Germline V gene data show CDR1 as MDHEN and CDR2 as SYDVKM. The length of the CDR3 is 11 residues. In DNA form, the CDR3 reads TGTGCCAGTTCAACTACAGATACGCAGTATTTT. This translates into CASSTTDTQYF.

The genes are TRBV19 and TRBJ1-3, with D unresolved. Germline V gene sequence: CDR1 LNHDA, CDR2 SQIVND (reference sequence). V lost 5 bases and J 1 base, leaving 9 bases between the germline ends. There are 14 residues in the CDR3. The CDR3 sequence: CASSLERSGNTIYF. In DNA form, the CDR3 reads TGTGCCAGTAGTCTGGAGAGGTCTGGAAACACCATATATTTT.

V usage is TRBV7-9 and J usage is TRBJ1-2; no reliable D call. Per the germline V gene, CDR1 is SEHNR and CDR2 is FQNEAQ (reference sequence). CDR3 length: 12 residues. The CDR3 region has the DNA TGTGCTACTTCCGGGGTGAACTATGGCTACACCTTC. It is translated as CATSGVNYGYTF.

This chain uses TRBV5-1 with TRBJ2-3; D is possibly TRBD2 (5 bases). V was trimmed by 4 bases and J by 2 bases, leaving 14 bases between them. This CDR3 has 15 amino acids. Germline CDR1 and CDR2: SGHRS and YFSETQ. CDR3 sequence reads: CASSPPSGNTDTQYF. CDR3 DNA: TGCGCCAGCAGCCCCCCCAGCGGAAACACAGATACGCAGTATTTT.

V gene TRBV19 combines with J gene TRBJ2-1; the D gene is possibly TRBD1 (6 bases). The CDR3 has 14 residues. The germline CDR1 and CDR2 sequences are LNHDA and SQIVND (reference sequence). V was cut by 8 bases and J by 0 bases, with 11 bases left in between. The CDR3 DNA sequence: TGTGCCAGTGGGGGCAAGGTCTCCTACAATGAGCAGTTCTTC. Protein: CASGGKVSYNEQFF. The full variable domain, rest sourced from reference TRBV19 and TRBJ2-1, is DGGITQSPKYLFRKEGQNVTLSCEQNLNHDAMYWYRQDPGQGLRLIYYSQIVNDFQKGDIAEGYSVSREKKESFPLTVTSAQKNPTAFYLCASGGKVSYNEQFFGPGTRLTVL.